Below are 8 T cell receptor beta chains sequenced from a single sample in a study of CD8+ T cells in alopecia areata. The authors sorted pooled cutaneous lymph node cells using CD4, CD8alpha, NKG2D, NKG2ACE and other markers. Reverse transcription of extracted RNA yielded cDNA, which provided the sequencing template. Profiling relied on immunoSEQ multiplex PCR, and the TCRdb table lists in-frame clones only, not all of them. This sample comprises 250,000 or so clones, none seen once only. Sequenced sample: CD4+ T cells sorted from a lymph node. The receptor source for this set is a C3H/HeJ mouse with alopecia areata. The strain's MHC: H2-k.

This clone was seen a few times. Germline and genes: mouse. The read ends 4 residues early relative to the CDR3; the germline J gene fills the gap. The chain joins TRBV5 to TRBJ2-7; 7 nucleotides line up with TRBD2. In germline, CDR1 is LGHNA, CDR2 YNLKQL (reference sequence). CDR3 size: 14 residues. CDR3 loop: CASSQVLGEYEQYF. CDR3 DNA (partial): TGTGCCAGCAGCCAAGTCCTGGGGGAGTAT.

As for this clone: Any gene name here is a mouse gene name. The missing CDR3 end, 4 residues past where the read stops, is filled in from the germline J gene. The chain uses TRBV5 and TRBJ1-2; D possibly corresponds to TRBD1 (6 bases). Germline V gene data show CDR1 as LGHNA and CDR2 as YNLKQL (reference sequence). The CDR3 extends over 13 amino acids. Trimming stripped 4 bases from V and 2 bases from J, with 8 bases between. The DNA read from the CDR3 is TGTGCCAGCAGCCCGGACAGTAACTCC. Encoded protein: CASSPDSNS. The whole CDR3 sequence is CASSPDSNSDYTF.

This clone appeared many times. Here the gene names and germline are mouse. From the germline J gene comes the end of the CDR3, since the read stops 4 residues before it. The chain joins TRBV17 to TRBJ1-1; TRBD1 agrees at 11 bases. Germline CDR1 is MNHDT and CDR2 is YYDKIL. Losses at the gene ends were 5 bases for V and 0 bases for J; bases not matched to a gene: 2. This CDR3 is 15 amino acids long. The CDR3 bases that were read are TGTGCTAGCAGTTGGGACAGGGGGGAGAACACA. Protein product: CASSWDRGENT. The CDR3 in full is CASSWDRGENTEVFF. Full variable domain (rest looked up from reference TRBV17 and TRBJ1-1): DTTVKQNPRYKLARVGKPVNLICSQTMNHDTMYWYQKKPNQAPKLLLFYYDKILNREADTFEKFQSSRPNNSFCSLYIGSAGLEYSAMYLCASSWDRGENTEVFFGKGTRLTVV.

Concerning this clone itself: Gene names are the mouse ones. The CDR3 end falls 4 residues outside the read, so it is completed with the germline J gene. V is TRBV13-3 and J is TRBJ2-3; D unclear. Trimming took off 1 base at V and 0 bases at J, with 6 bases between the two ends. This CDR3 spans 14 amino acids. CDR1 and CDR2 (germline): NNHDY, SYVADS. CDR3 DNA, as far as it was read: TGTGCCAGCAGTGATTCAGATAGTGCAGAA. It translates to CASSDSDSAE. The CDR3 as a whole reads CASSDSDSAETLYF.

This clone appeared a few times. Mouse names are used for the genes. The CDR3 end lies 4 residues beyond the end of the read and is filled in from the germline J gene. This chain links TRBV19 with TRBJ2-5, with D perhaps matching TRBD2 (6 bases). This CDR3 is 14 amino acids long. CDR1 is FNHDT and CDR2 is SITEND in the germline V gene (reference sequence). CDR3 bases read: TGTGCCAGCAGCCCCCGTCGGGGGGACGAC. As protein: CASSPRRGDD. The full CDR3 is CASSPRRGDDTQYF.

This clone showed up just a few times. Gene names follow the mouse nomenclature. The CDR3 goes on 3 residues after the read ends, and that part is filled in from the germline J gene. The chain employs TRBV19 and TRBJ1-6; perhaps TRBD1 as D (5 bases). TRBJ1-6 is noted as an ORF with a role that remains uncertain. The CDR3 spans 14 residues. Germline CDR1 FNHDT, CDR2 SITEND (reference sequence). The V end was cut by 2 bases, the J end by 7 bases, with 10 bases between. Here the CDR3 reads CASSIIDRNSPLYF. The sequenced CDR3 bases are TGTGCCAGCAGTATTATCGACAGAAATTCGCCC.

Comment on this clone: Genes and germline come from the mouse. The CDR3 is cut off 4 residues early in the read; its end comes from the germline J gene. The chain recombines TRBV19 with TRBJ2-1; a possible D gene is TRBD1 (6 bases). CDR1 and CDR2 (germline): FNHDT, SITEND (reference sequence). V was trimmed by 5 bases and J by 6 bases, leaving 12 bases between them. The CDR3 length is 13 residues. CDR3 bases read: TGTGCCAGCAGAACAGGGATGTTTGCT. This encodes CASRTGMFA. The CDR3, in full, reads CASRTGMFAEQFF.

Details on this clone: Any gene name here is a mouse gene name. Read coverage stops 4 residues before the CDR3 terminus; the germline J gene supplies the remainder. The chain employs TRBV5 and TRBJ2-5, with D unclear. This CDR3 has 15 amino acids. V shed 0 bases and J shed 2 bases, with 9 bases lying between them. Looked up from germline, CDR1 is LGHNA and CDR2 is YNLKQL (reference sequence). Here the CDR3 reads CASSQEGSLQDTQYF. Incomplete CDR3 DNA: TGTGCCAGCAGCCAAGAGGGGTCCCTCCAAGAC.